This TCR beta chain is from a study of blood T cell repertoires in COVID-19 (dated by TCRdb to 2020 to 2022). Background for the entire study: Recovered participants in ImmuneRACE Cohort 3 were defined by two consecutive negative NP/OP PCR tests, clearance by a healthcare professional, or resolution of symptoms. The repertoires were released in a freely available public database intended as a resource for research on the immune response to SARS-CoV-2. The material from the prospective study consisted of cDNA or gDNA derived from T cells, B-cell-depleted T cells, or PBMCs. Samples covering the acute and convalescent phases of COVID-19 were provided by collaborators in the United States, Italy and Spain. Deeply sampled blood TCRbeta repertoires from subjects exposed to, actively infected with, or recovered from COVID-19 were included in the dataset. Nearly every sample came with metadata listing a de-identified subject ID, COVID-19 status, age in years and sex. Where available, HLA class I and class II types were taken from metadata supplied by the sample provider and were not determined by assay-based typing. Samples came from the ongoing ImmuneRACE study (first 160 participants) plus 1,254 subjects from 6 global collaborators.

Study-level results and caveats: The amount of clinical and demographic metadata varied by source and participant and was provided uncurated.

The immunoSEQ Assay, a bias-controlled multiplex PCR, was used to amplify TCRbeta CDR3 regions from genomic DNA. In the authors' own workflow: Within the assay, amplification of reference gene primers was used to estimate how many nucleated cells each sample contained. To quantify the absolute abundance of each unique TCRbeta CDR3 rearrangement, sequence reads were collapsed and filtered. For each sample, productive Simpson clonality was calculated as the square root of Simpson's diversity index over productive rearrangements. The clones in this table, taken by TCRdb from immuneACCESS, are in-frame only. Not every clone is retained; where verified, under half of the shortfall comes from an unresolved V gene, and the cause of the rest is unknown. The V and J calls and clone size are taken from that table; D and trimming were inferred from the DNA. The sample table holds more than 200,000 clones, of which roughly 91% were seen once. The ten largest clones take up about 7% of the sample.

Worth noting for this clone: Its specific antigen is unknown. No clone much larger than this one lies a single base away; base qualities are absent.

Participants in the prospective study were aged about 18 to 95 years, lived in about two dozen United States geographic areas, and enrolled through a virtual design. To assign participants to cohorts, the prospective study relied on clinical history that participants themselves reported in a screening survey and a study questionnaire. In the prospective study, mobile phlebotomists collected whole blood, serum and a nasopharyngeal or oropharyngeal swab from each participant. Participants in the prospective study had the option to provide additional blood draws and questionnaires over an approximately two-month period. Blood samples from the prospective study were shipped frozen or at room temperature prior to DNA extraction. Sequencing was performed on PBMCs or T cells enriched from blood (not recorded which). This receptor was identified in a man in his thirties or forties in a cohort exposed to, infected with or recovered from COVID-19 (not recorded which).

CDR3 region: CASSLLPQTGGQPQHF. The DNA reads as follows: TGTGCCAGCAGTTTATTACCCCAAACAGGGGGGCAGCCCCAGCATTTT. The V and J segments used are TRBV27 and TRBJ1-5, with TRBD1 identical over 8 junction bases. From V the trimming removes 1 base and from J it removes 7 bases, while the gene matches leave 9 bases of the junction unaccounted for. The CDR3 has 16 amino acids, counting the end cysteine and phenylalanine. Left in the record is the CDR3 DNA by itself, 48 bases read in frame from the first base. CDR1 and CDR2 are read off the germline V gene (reference sequence) as MNHEY and SMNVEV.